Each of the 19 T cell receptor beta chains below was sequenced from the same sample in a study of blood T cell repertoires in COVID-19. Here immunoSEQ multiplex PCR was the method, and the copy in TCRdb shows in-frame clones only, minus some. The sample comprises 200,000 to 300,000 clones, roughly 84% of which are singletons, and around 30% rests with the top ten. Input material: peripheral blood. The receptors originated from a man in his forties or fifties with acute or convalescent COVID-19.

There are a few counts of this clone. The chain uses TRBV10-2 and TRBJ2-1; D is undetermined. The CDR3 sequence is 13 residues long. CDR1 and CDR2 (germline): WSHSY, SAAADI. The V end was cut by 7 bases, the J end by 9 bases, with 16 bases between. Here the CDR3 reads CASKVIAGGEQFF. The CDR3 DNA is TGCGCCAGCAAGGTCATAGCCGGCGGTGAGCAGTTCTTC.

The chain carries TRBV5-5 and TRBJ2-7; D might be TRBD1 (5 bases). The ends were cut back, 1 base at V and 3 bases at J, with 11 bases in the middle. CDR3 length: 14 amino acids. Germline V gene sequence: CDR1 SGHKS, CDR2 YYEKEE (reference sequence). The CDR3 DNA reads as TGTGCCAGCAGCTTGTATGCAGGGTTCTACGAGCAGTACTTC. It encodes CASSLYAGFYEQYF.

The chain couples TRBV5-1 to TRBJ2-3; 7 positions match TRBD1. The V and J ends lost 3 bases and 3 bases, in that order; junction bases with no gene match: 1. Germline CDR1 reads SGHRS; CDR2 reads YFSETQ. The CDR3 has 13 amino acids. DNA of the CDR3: TGCGCCAGCAGCTCCAGGGGGACAGATACGCAGTATTTT. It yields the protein CASSSRGTDTQYF.

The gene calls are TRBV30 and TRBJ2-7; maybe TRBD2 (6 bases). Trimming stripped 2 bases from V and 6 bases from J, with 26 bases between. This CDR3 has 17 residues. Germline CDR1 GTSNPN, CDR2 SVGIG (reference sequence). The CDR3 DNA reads TGTGCCTGGAGTCCTACTCGTACCGGGAGCGAAAGTCGCGAGCAGTACTTC. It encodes CAWSPTRTGSESREQYF.

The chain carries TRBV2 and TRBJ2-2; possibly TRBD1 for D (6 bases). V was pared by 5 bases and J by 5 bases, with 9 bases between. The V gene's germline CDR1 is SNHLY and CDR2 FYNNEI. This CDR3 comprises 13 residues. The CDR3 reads CASSYRVTGELFF. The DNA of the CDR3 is TGTGCCAGCAGTTACAGGGTAACCGGGGAGCTGTTTTTT.

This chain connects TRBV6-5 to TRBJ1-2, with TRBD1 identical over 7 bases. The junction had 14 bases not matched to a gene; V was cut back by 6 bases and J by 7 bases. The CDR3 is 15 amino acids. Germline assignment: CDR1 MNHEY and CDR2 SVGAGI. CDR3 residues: CASSGDRDQWGGYTF. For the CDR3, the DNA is TGTGCCAGCAGCGGCGACAGGGATCAATGGGGTGGCTACACCTTC.

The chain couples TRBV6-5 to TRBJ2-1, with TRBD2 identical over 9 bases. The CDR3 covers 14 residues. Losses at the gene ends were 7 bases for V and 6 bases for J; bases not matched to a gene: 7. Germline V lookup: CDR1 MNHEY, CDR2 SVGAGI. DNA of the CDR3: TGTGCCAGCAACCTCGGACTAGCGAGCAATGAGCAGTTCTTC. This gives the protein CASNLGLASNEQFF.

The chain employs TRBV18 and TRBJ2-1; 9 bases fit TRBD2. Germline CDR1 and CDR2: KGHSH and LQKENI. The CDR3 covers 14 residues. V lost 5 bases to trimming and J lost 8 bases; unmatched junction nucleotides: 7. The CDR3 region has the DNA TGTGCCAGCTCAGATAGCGGGAGTCGGGATGAGCAGTTCTTC. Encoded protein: CASSDSGSRDEQFF.

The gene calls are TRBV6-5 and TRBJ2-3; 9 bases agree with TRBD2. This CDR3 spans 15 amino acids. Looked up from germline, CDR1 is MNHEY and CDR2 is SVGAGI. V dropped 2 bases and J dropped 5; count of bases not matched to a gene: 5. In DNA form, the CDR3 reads TGTGCCAGCAGTTACGGAGTTAGCGGGGGAGATACGCAGTATTTT. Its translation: CASSYGVSGGDTQYF.

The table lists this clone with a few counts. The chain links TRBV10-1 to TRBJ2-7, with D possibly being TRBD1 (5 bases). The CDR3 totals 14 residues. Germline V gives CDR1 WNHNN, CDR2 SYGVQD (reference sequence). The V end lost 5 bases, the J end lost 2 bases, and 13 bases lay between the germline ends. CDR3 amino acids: CASSPRTPTYEQYF. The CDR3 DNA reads TGCGCCAGCAGTCCCCGGACACCAACCTACGAGCAGTACTTC.

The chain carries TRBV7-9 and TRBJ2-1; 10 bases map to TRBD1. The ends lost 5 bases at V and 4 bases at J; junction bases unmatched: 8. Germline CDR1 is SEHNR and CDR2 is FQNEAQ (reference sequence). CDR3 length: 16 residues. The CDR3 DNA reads TGTGCCAGCAGCCCTTCTGTGGGACAGGGGTACAATGAGCAGTTCTTC. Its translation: CASSPSVGQGYNEQFF.

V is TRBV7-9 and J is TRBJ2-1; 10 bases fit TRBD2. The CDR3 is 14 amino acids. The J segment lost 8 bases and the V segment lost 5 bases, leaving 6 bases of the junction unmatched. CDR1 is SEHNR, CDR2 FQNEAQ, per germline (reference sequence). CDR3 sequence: CASSPSGSVHEQFF. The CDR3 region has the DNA TGTGCCAGCAGCCCTAGCGGGAGTGTGCATGAGCAGTTCTTC.

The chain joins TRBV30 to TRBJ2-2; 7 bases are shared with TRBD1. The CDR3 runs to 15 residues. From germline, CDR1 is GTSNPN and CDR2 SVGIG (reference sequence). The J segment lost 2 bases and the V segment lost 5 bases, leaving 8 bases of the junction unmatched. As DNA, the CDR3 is TGTGCCTGGTCCACAGGGGTTTCTAACACCGGGGAGCTGTTTTTT. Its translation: CAWSTGVSNTGELFF.

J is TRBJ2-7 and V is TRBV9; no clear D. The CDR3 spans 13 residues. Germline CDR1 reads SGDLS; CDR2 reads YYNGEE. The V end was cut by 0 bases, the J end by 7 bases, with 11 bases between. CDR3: CASSVASAREQYF. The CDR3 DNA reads TGTGCCAGCAGCGTAGCCTCCGCCAGAGAGCAGTACTTC.

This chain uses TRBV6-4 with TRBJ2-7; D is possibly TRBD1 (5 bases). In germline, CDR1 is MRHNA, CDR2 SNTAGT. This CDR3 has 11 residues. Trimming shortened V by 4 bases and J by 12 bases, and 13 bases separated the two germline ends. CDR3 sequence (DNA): TGTGCCAGCAGTGGATCCAGGGTTAGGTACTTC. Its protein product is CASSGSRVRYF.

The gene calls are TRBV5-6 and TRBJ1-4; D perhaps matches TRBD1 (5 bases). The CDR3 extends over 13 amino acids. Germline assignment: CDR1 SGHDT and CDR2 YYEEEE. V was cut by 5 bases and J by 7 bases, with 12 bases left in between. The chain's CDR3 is CASRPGHGEKLFF. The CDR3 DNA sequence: TGTGCCAGCAGACCCGGACACGGTGAAAAACTGTTTTTT.

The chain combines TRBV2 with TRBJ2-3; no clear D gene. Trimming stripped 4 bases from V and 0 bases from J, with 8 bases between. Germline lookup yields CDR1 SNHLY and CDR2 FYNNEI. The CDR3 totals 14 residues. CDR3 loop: CASSVIPSTDTQYF. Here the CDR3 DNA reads TGTGCCAGCAGTGTTATCCCTAGCACAGATACGCAGTATTTT.

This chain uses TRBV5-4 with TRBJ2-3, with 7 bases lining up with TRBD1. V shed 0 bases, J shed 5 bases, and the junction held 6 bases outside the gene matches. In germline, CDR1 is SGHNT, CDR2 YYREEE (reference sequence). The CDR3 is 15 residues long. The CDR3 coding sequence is TGTGCCAGCAGCTTGGACAGGGGTGGTGGAGATACGCAGTATTTT. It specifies CASSLDRGGGDTQYF.

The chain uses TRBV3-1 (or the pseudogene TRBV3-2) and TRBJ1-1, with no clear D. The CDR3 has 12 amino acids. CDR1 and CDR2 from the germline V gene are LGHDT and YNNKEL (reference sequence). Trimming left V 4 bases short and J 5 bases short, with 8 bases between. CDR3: CASSRTGTEAFF. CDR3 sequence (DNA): TGTGCCAGCAGCCGGACGGGGACTGAAGCTTTCTTT.